The 7 T cell receptor beta chains below all came from one sample that was sequenced in a study of monozygotic twins with cystic fibrosis. Profiling relied on immunoSEQ multiplex PCR, and the TCRdb table lists in-frame clones only, not all of them. The sample comprises roughly 25,000 clones, around 96% of which are singletons, and under 3% rests with the top ten. The specimen was blood. The receptors derive from a girl aged 2-15 years with cystic fibrosis.

The rearrangement links TRBV6-7 to TRBJ2-7, with D perhaps given as TRBD1 or TRBD2 (6 bases each). TRBV6-7 is given ORF status, its function remaining uncertain. This CDR3 comprises 13 residues. Trimming cost V 3 bases and J 6 bases, with 12 bases left between them. The CDR3 DNA is TGTGCCAGCAGTTATCCCGGGGGCTTCGAGCAGTACTTC. It translates to CASSYPGGFEQYF.

The chain combines TRBV5-4 with TRBJ2-5, with 8 bases lining up with TRBD2. The CDR3 is made up of 14 amino acids. The trim removed 1 base at V and 5 bases at J, leaving 4 bases unmatched. Germline CDR1 is SGHNT and CDR2 is YYREEE (reference sequence). The CDR3 spells CASSLPGGPETQYF. The CDR3 DNA follows: TGTGCCAGCAGCTTGCCGGGAGGGCCGGAGACCCAGTACTTC.

The chain employs TRBV2 and TRBJ2-3, with D perhaps TRBD1 (5 bases). Germline V gives CDR1 SNHLY, CDR2 FYNNEI. V gave up 3 bases and J gave up 3 bases, with 13 bases separating them. There are 15 residues in the CDR3. Written as DNA, the CDR3 is TGTGCCAGCAGTGAGGACGCGCGACAGACAGATACGCAGTATTTT. Translating gives CASSEDARQTDTQYF. The variable domain in full, with the rest retrieved from reference TRBV2 and TRBJ2-3, is EPEVTQTPSHQVTQMGQEVILRCVPISNHLYFYWYRQILGQKVEFLVSFYNNEISEKSEIFDDQFSVERPDGSNFTLKIRSTKLEDSAMYFCASSEDARQTDTQYFGPGTRLTVL.

J is TRBJ1-2 and V is TRBV9; D is possibly TRBD1 (5 bases). Germline V lookup: CDR1 SGDLS, CDR2 YYNGEE. The CDR3 covers 16 residues. V was cut by 0 bases and J by 5 bases, with 17 bases left in between. The chain's CDR3 is CASSVATRRGPYGYTF. The CDR3 region has the DNA TGTGCCAGCAGCGTAGCTACGAGGAGGGGACCGTATGGCTACACCTTC. Complete variable domain (other parts from reference TRBV9 and TRBJ1-2): DSGVTQTPKHLITATGQRVTLRCSPRSGDLSVYWYQQSLDQGLQFLIQYYNGEERAKGNILERFSAQQFPDLHSELNLSSLELGDSALYFCASSVATRRGPYGYTFGSGTRLTVV.

The rearrangement links TRBV7-9 to TRBJ2-7, with TRBD2 matching 9 bases. After removal of 5 bases from V and 3 bases from J, the junction contained 5 bases not matched to a gene. The CDR3 has 14 amino acids. Germline V gene sequence: CDR1 SEHNR, CDR2 FQNEAQ (reference sequence). CDR3 nucleotides: TGTGCCAGCAGCCTGGAACTAGCGGGCTACGAGCAGTACTTC. Its protein product is CASSLELAGYEQYF.

This chain links TRBV7-9 with TRBJ1-4; 8 nucleotides match TRBD1. The CDR3 is 17 residues long. CDR1 SEHNR and CDR2 FQNEAQ come from the germline V gene (reference sequence). V was clipped by 1 base and J by 6 bases; unmatched bases: 10. In nucleotides, the CDR3 is TGTGCCAGCAGCTTAGGTGCGAGACAGGGGTTGGATGAAAAACTGTTTTTT. This encodes CASSLGARQGLDEKLFF.

The chain joins TRBV27 to TRBJ1-1; 9 positions match TRBD1. V gave up 5 bases and J gave up 3 bases; unmatched junction bases: 10. The CDR3 has 16 residues. Germline-derived CDR1 and CDR2 are MNHEY and SMNVEV (reference sequence). This CDR3 is CASSARGQGLYTEAFF. CDR3 in DNA: TGTGCCAGCAGTGCCCGGGGACAGGGCCTATACACTGAAGCTTTCTTT.